Reported below is one TCR beta chain. This specimen belongs to a study of cytomegalovirus exposure and HLA in healthy donors. The V and J ends lost 4 bases and 5 bases, in that order; junction bases with no gene match: 11. Per germline, CDR1 SGHAT and CDR2 FQDESV (reference sequence). This CDR3 contains 16 residues. PCR was performed using 60 Vbeta and 13 Jbeta primers. Using immunoSEQ multiplex PCR, the repertoire was profiled, and TCRdb retains in-frame clones only, with some absent. The sample lists roughly 260,000 clones, around four fifths occurring once. Sample: PBMCs. The TCR comes from a woman in her forties in good health and CMV-seropositive. This chain links TRBV11-1 with TRBJ2-1; 7 bases match TRBD2. In DNA, the CDR3 is TGTGCCAGCAGCTCTGGTCGGCGGGAGATACACAATGAGCAGTTCTTC. Translated: CASSSGRREIHNEQFF.